Listed below are T cell receptor beta chains from one sample, sequenced in a study of response to subunit inactivated influenza vaccine. TCRdb passed the RT-PCR reads through MiXCR, listing each CDR3 protein once. The top ten hold 11% of the sample, which has 630,000 or so distinct CDR3 sequences, 15% to 19% seen once. The sample was PBMCs from blood, taken 11 to 12 days after vaccination. The receptors here all came from a man between 45 and 60 years old who received an inactivated influenza vaccine. CDR3s include the opening cysteine and the closing phenylalanine or tryptophan. D genes are given only for firm matches. Size tells how often a clone was seen (once, few, many) or the class of an expanded clone, and some rows leave it out.

d_call | j_call | v_call | cdr3_length | clone_size | cdr3_aa | cdr3_nt
- | TRBJ1-1 | TRBV10-3 | 14 | few | CAIRPGIMNTEAFF | TGTGCCATCAGACCGGGAATCATGAACACTGAAGCTTTCTTT
- | TRBJ2-2 | TRBV3-1 | 16 | few | CASSQETGLPPGELFF | TGTGCCAGCAGCCAAGAGACGGGACTCCCCCCCGGGGAGCTGTTTTTT
TRBD2 | TRBJ2-5 | TRBV9 | 15 | - | CASSVGGEGQETQYF | TGTGCCAGCAGCGTTGGCGGGGAGGGACAAGAGACCCAGTACTTC
TRBD2 | TRBJ2-4 | TRBV12-3/TRBV12-4 | 13 | few | CASSLTREGIQYF | TGTGCCAGCAGTTTGACCAGGGAGGGCATTCAGTACTTC
TRBD2 | TRBJ2-3 | TRBV12-3/TRBV12-4 | 16 | few | CASRSTSGGNGDTQYF | TGTGCCAGCAGGTCGACTAGCGGGGGAAACGGAGATACGCAGTATTTT
TRBD2 | TRBJ2-5 | TRBV10-3 | 15 | - | CAIRTSGGTQETQYF | TGTGCCATCAGAACTAGCGGGGGAACTCAAGAGACCCAGTACTTC
TRBD2 | TRBJ2-1 | TRBV4-2 | 14 | few | CASSSSGVRGEQFF | TGTGCCAGCAGCTCTAGCGGGGTTAGGGGTGAGCAGTTCTTC
- | TRBJ1-5 | TRBV12-3/TRBV12-4 | 14 | few | CASRPTGFNQPQHF | TGTGCCAGCAGACCTACAGGGTTCAATCAGCCCCAGCATTTT
- | TRBJ2-7 | TRBV7-2 | 14 | many | CASSLTDRLYEQYF | TGTGCCAGCAGCTTAACCGACAGGCTCTACGAGCAGTACTTC
- | TRBJ2-5 | TRBV6-4 | 15 | - | CASSRGRARGETQYF | TGTGCCAGCAGTAGAGGAAGGGCCCGGGGCGAGACCCAGTACTTC
- | TRBJ2-1 | TRBV5-1 | 13 | few | CASSLATGIAQFF | TGCGCCAGCAGCTTGGCCACAGGGATTGCGCAGTTCTTC
- | TRBJ2-1 | TRBV9 | 17 | - | CASSVGLGESSYNEQFF | TGTGCCAGCAGCGTAGGTTTGGGGGAGAGCTCCTACAATGAGCAGTTCTTC
TRBD1 | TRBJ2-4 | TRBV5-5 | 14 | - | CASSSGTGHNIQYF | TGTGCCAGCAGCTCCGGGACAGGGCACAACATTCAGTACTTC
TRBD2 | TRBJ2-1 | TRBV6-5 | 16 | few | CASSYTLAGAYNEQFF | TGTGCCAGCAGTTACACGCTAGCGGGGGCCTACAATGAGCAGTTCTTC
TRBD1 | TRBJ1-2 | TRBV6-2/TRBV6-3 | 15 | - | CASRSLRGSDYGYTF | TGTGCCAGCAGATCGCTCAGGGGGTCGGACTATGGCTACACCTTC
- | TRBJ2-1 | TRBV29-1 | 15 | - | CSVEFRGAPHNEQFF | TGCAGCGTTGAGTTTCGGGGGGCACCCCACAATGAGCAGTTCTTC
- | TRBJ2-3 | TRBV5-8 | 13 | once | CASSPTASDTQYF | TGTGCCAGCAGCCCTACAGCCTCAGATACGCAGTATTTT
- | TRBJ2-3 | TRBV10-3 | 15 | - | CAITETAISTDTQYF | TGTGCCATCACTGAGACAGCCATAAGCACAGATACGCAGTATTTT
TRBD2 | TRBJ2-1 | TRBV27 | 16 | few | CASSFRGLAGVGEQFF | TGTGCCAGCAGTTTCCGAGGACTAGCGGGAGTAGGTGAGCAGTTCTTC
TRBD1 | TRBJ2-2 | TRBV14 | 17 | few | CASSQPPGGFNTGELFF | TGTGCCAGCAGCCAGCCGCCAGGGGGCTTCAACACCGGGGAGCTGTTTTTT
TRBD1 | TRBJ2-5 | TRBV9 | 15 | - | CASSVGTGGQETQYF | TGTGCCAGCAGCGTGGGGACAGGGGGCCAAGAGACCCAGTACTTC
- | TRBJ1-4 | TRBV4-2 | 15 | many | CASSHPGLRDEKLFF | TGTGCCAGCAGCCATCCGGGCCTAAGGGATGAAAAACTGTTTTTT
- | TRBJ2-3 | TRBV3-1 | 13 | many | CASSQDLRDTQYF | TGTGCCAGCAGCCAAGATCTCCGGGATACGCAGTATTTT
- | TRBJ2-7 | TRBV27 | 14 | - | CASSLSGAAYEQYF | TGTGCCAGCAGTTTATCGGGGGCCGCCTACGAGCAGTACTTC
- | TRBJ1-1 | TRBV7-2 | 14 | - | CASSLFTANTEAFF | TGTGCCAGCAGCTTATTCACAGCCAACACTGAAGCTTTCTTT
- | TRBJ2-1 | TRBV9 | 13 | few | CASSVGEGIEQFF | TGTGCCAGCAGCGTAGGCGAGGGAATTGAGCAGTTCTTC
- | TRBJ1-5 | TRBV6-1 | 14 | - | CASGNRDSNQPQHF | TGTGCCAGCGGGAACAGGGATAGCAATCAGCCCCAGCATTTT
- | TRBJ2-2 | TRBV6-1 | 18 | - | CASIQGKGREVNTGELFF | TGTGCCAGCATTCAAGGGAAAGGACGCGAAGTGAACACCGGGGAGCTGTTTTTT
- | TRBJ1-2 | TRBV20-1 | 11 | - | CSASYSYGYTF | TGCAGTGCTAGTTACTCCTATGGCTACACCTTC
TRBD2 | TRBJ2-7 | TRBV29-1 | 14 | - | CSVALAGTPYEQYF | TGCAGCGTTGCTCTAGCGGGCACACCCTACGAGCAGTACTTC
- | TRBJ2-3 | TRBV11-1 | 14 | few | CASSSDLGTDTQYF | TGTGCCAGCAGCTCTGATTTGGGGACAGATACGCAGTATTTT
TRBD1 | TRBJ1-4 | TRBV5-1 | 15 | few | CASSLMGQLNEKLFF | TGCGCCAGCAGCTTAATGGGACAGCTAAATGAAAAACTGTTTTTT
- | TRBJ2-3 | TRBV11-2 | 14 | - | CASSSRLYTDTQYF | TGTGCCAGCAGCTCTAGGCTTTACACAGATACGCAGTATTTT
- | TRBJ2-3 | TRBV27 | 15 | few | CASSSAGWGTDTQYF | TGTGCCAGCAGTTCGGCGGGGTGGGGCACAGATACGCAGTATTTT
- | TRBJ2-7 | TRBV7-6 | 13 | - | CASSQRQNYEQYF | TGTGCCAGCAGCCAACGACAGAACTACGAGCAGTACTTC
- | TRBJ2-4 | TRBV20-1 | 14 | - | CSARGGSAKNIQYF | TGCAGTGCTAGAGGGGGCAGTGCCAAAAACATTCAGTACTTC
TRBD1 | TRBJ2-1 | TRBV7-9 | 15 | - | CASSFWDRPHNEQFF | TGTGCCAGCAGCTTCTGGGACAGGCCCCACAATGAGCAGTTCTTC
- | TRBJ2-2 | TRBV23-1 | 15 | few | CASSQSSEGTGELFF | TGCGCCAGCAGTCAATCGTCCGAGGGCACCGGGGAGCTGTTTTTT
- | TRBJ1-4 | TRBV7-6 | 13 | - | CASELGGGEKLFF | TGTGCCAGCGAATTAGGAGGTGGCGAAAAACTGTTTTTT
TRBD1 | TRBJ2-3 | TRBV7-2 | 16 | - | CASSSPGLRGTATQYF | TGTGCCAGCAGCTCGCCCGGGCTCAGGGGGACGGCTACGCAGTATTTT
TRBD2 | TRBJ2-1 | TRBV9 | 15 | few | CASSILAGGGNEQFF | TGTGCCAGCAGCATACTAGCGGGAGGGGGTAATGAGCAGTTCTTC
- | TRBJ2-1 | TRBV12-3/TRBV12-4 | 14 | many | CASSLAAGPYEQFF | TGTGCCAGCAGTTTGGCCGCCGGTCCTTATGAGCAGTTCTTC
TRBD2 | TRBJ2-1 | TRBV5-8 | 12 | few | CASSRLADEQFF | TGTGCCAGCAGTCGCCTAGCGGATGAGCAGTTCTTC
TRBD1 | TRBJ2-7 | TRBV6-1 | 15 | few | CASSPRQGFSYEQYF | TGTGCCAGCAGTCCCCGACAGGGTTTTTCCTACGAGCAGTACTTC
- | TRBJ2-3 | TRBV20-1 | 11 | few | CSPRAGDTQYF | TGCAGTCCTAGAGCGGGAGATACGCAGTATTTT
- | TRBJ2-5 | TRBV4-2 | 14 | few | CASSQDGSQETQYF | TGTGCCAGCAGCCAAGACGGCAGTCAAGAGACCCAGTACTTC
TRBD1 | TRBJ1-1 | TRBV5-6 | 17 | few | CASSWGTGGLGNTEAFF | TGTGCCAGCAGCTGGGGGACAGGGGGACTAGGGAACACTGAAGCTTTCTTT
- | TRBJ2-5 | TRBV11-1 | 18 | few | CASSPHLGAYNQGETQYF | TGTGCCAGCAGCCCACACTTAGGGGCCTATAACCAGGGAGAGACCCAGTACTTC
- | TRBJ2-2 | TRBV5-1 | 13 | - | CASSLEFPGELFF | TGCGCCAGCAGCTTGGAGTTCCCCGGGGAGCTGTTTTTT
- | TRBJ2-3 | TRBV12-3/TRBV12-4 | 17 | - | CASSLRRPLRDTDTQYF | TGTGCCAGCAGCCTTCGTCGCCCCCTGCGGGACACAGATACGCAGTATTTT
- | TRBJ1-3 | TRBV7-2 | 15 | few | CASSSRGGSGNTIYF | TGTGCCAGCAGCTCCCGCGGGGGTTCTGGAAACACCATATATTTT
TRBD2 | TRBJ2-3 | TRBV10-1 | 16 | - | CASSESVAGGTDTQYF | TGCGCCAGCAGTGAGTCGGTAGCGGGGGGGACAGATACGCAGTATTTT
- | TRBJ1-4 | TRBV15 | 12 | few | CATSRDKGKLFF | TGTGCCACCAGCAGAGATAAGGGGAAACTGTTTTTT
- | TRBJ2-5 | TRBV5-1 | 15 | few | CASSLKDPRRETQYF | TGCGCCAGCAGCTTGAAGGATCCCCGAAGAGAGACCCAGTACTTC